What follows are 5 T cell receptor beta chains derived from one specimen sequenced in a study of cytomegalovirus exposure and HLA in healthy donors. Vbeta (60) and Jbeta (13) primers were used in the PCR. The repertoire was sequenced with immunoSEQ multiplex PCR; TCRdb's copy has only in-frame clones and lacks some. Of 130,000 to 150,000 clones in the sample, approximately 80% were seen once. The sample comprised PBMCs. These receptors came from a woman between 45 and 65 years old in good health and CMV-seronegative.

This chain joins TRBV5-1 and TRBJ2-5, with D perhaps TRBD1 (6 bases). TRBJ2-7 explains the end of the DNA better; the J call may be wrong. CDR1 is SGHRS and CDR2 is YFSETQ in the germline V gene. The CDR3 sequence is 14 residues long. CDR3 DNA: TGCGCCAGCAGCTTGGCGACAGGCACCTACGAGCAGTACTTC. Its protein product is CASSLATGTYEQYF.

CDR3 region: CASSLGGTGNTGELFF. CDR3 coding DNA: TGTGCCAGCAGTTTAGGGGGGACAGGTAACACCGGGGAGCTGTTTTTT. The rearrangement joins TRBV27 to TRBJ2-2; 8 bases are shared with TRBD1. Germline values: CDR1 MNHEY, CDR2 SMNVEV (reference sequence). V trimming: 2 bases; J trimming: 2 bases; junction bases outside the gene matches: 4. This CDR3 is built from 16 residues.

The chain recombines TRBV25-1 with TRBJ1-1, with TRBD1 matching over 10 bases. CDR1 and CDR2 (germline): MGHDK, SYGVNS. V dropped 8 bases and J dropped 5; count of bases not matched to a gene: 5. CDR3 length equals 13 residues. The CDR3 sequence: CASRQGAGTEAFF. CDR3 bases: TGTGCCAGCCGACAGGGGGCAGGTACTGAAGCTTTCTTT. Filled out from reference TRBV25-1 and TRBJ1-1, the complete variable domain reads EADIYQTPRYLVIGTGKKITLECSQTMGHDKMYWYQQDPGMELHLIHYSYGVNSTEKGDLSSESTVSRIRTEHFPLTLESARPSHTSQYLCASRQGAGTEAFFGQGTRLTVV.

The rearrangement uses TRBV19 and TRBJ1-5; 12 bases are a match to TRBD1. Germline CDR1 is LNHDA and CDR2 is SQIVND (reference sequence). The CDR3 consists of 14 residues. V shed 8 bases, J shed 7 bases, and the junction held 6 bases outside the gene matches. CDR3 coding DNA: TGTGCCAGTGCCGGGACAGGGGGCGCACAGCCCCAGCATTTT. Its translation: CASAGTGGAQPQHF.

As DNA, the CDR3 is TGTGCCAGCGGCCGGGACAAGGGATTCTATGGCTACACCTTC. It translates to CASGRDKGFYGYTF. J is TRBJ1-2 and V is TRBV6-5; a possible D gene is TRBD1 (6 bases). This CDR3 contains 14 residues. Germline V lookup: CDR1 MNHEY, CDR2 SVGAGI. The germline V and J ends were trimmed by 8 bases and 4 bases, with 17 bases remaining between them.